The 15 T cell receptor beta chains in this list originate from one sample, sequenced in a study of human T cells and chemical hapten exposure. Via MiXCR, TCRdb re-called the RACE reads, giving one row per CDR3 protein. The data show nearly 95,000 distinct CDR3 sequences, about 11% seen once. Specified time point: patch test 2, 6 weeks after DPC sensitization. The treatment is: therapeutic diphenylcyclopropenone sensitization with weekly scalp DPC. The sample in question was whole blood, obtained in connection with sensitization to the hapten diphenylcyclopropenone (DPC). The receptors originated from a man in his forties with alopecia areata. Some clones in this sample may be carry-over from other donors' samples.

This clonotype has more than one count but fewer than ten. This rearrangement joins TRBV12-3 or TRBV12-4 to TRBJ1-1; no clear D. This CDR3 has 13 residues. V dropped 6 bases and J dropped 2 bases, with 10 bases sitting between them. The CDR3 nucleotides are TGTGCCAGCAGCCTCAGTGAAAACACTGAAGCTTTCTTT. Translating gives CASSLSENTEAFF.

This clonotype has only a few counts. The CDR3 DNA reads as TGCGCCAGCAGCCGGGGCGATGTACCCGGGGAGCTGTTTTTT. It translates to CASSRGDVPGELFF. V usage is TRBV4-3 and J usage is TRBJ2-2, with D possibly matching TRBD1 (5 bases). The CDR3 runs to 14 residues. CDR1 and CDR2 (germline): LGHNA, YSLEER. Between the trimmed V and J ends, which lost 4 bases and 6 bases, there was a span of 12 bases.

The sample holds a few counts of this clonotype. The chain employs TRBV5-1 and TRBJ1-4; TRBD1 might be the D (6 bases). This CDR3 has 15 residues. The germline gives CDR1 SGHRS, CDR2 YFSETQ. Deletions cut 0 bases from V and 8 bases from J, with 14 bases between. CDR3 DNA: TGCGCCAGCAGCTTGGACCCGGGGGGCGCGGAAAAACTGTTTTTT. It is translated as CASSLDPGGAEKLFF.

This clonotype has more than one count but fewer than ten. The J gene is TRBJ2-3, the V gene TRBV7-2; possibly TRBD1 for D (6 bases). The length of the CDR3 is 14 residues. The germline gives CDR1 SGHTA, CDR2 FQGNSA. V was shortened by 7 bases and J by 0 bases, with 11 bases between the two germline ends. CDR3 nucleotides: TGTGCCAGCACCAAGGACAGAAGCACAGATACGCAGTATTTT. This encodes CASTKDRSTDTQYF.

This clonotype has only a few counts. The V call is TRBV10-3, the J call TRBJ2-5; perhaps TRBD2 as D (5 bases). The germline V and J ends were trimmed by 0 bases and 2 bases, with 13 bases remaining between them. This CDR3 is built from 16 residues. Germline assignment: CDR1 ENHRY and CDR2 SYGVKD. The CDR3 here is CAISESFSDKQETQYF. Here the CDR3 DNA reads TGTGCCATCAGTGAGTCGTTTAGCGACAAACAAGAGACCCAGTACTTC.

This clonotype showed up just a few times. The chain carries TRBV6-2 or TRBV6-3 and TRBJ2-7; D possibly corresponds to TRBD1 (5 bases). The CDR3 loop spans 15 amino acids. V was shortened by 2 bases and J by 5 bases, with 16 bases between the two germline ends. Per the germline V gene, CDR1 is MNHEY and CDR2 is SVGEGT. CDR3 sequence reads: CASSYAGRIWDEQYF. For the CDR3, the DNA is TGTGCCAGCAGTTACGCAGGGCGGATCTGGGACGAGCAGTACTTC.

This clonotype was counted only a few times. V gene TRBV12-3 or TRBV12-4 combines with J gene TRBJ2-4; D not resolved. V was cut by 3 bases and J by 0 bases, with 6 bases left in between. The CDR3 contains 14 residues. The DNA of the CDR3 is TGTGCCAGCAGTTTGAGTTTAGCCAAAAACATTCAGTACTTC. Translation gives CASSLSLAKNIQYF.

This clonotype was seen ten or more times. The chain joins TRBV20-1 to TRBJ2-1; TRBD2 is a possible D gene (5 bases). The germline gives CDR1 DFQATT, CDR2 SNEGSKA (reference sequence). This CDR3 has 14 residues. V lost 0 bases to trimming and J lost 5 bases, with 11 bases between them. The CDR3 region is CSARDMAGDNEQFF. CDR3 nucleotide sequence: TGCAGTGCTAGAGATATGGCGGGCGACAATGAGCAGTTCTTC.

This clonotype came up many times. The gene calls are TRBV29-1 and TRBJ1-5; the match to TRBD1 covers 9 bases. The V and J ends lost 5 bases and 7 bases, in that order; junction bases with no gene match: 6. The CDR3 runs 13 residues. The germline CDR1 and CDR2 sequences are SQVTM and ANQGSEA. CDR3 bases: TGCAGCGTTCTACAGGGGGCTGGACAGCCCCAGCATTTT. Amino acid sequence: CSVLQGAGQPQHF.

The table lists this clonotype with a few counts. The chain has TRBV11-1 and TRBJ2-1; no clear D gene. CDR3 length: 13 amino acids. Germline V gene sequence: CDR1 SGHAT, CDR2 FQDESV (reference sequence). V gave up 5 bases and J gave up 5 bases, with 10 bases separating them. CDR3 sequence (DNA): TGTGCCAGCAGCACGGTCTGGGACAATGAGCAGTTCTTC. It yields the protein CASSTVWDNEQFF.

This clonotype was observed a few times. The rearrangement joins TRBV29-1 to TRBJ1-1; 8 nucleotides align to TRBD1. From germline, CDR1 is SQVTM and CDR2 ANQGSEA. V lost 5 bases to trimming and J lost 5 bases; unmatched junction nucleotides: 7. There are 13 residues in the CDR3. The CDR3, as DNA: TGCAGCGTTCGGACAGGGTCTGGTACTGAAGCTTTCTTT. As protein: CSVRTGSGTEAFF.

The chain recombines TRBV7-2 with TRBJ2-3; D possibly corresponds to TRBD2 (5 bases). The germline gives CDR1 SGHTA, CDR2 FQGNSA. This CDR3 region has 15 residues. Trimming cost V 2 bases and J 0 bases, with 9 bases left between them. CDR3 DNA sequence: TGTGCCAGCAGCTTAATCCGGACTAGCACAGATACGCAGTATTTT. As protein: CASSLIRTSTDTQYF.

Ten or more counts support this clonotype. The CDR3 DNA reads TGCAGTGCTAGGGGACTAGCGGGAAACTGGGAGCTGTTTTTT. Translation: CSARGLAGNWELFF. The chain links TRBV20-1 to TRBJ2-2; TRBD2 matches at 13 bases. Germline values: CDR1 DFQATT, CDR2 SNEGSKA (reference sequence). V trimming: 3 bases; J trimming: 9 bases; junction bases outside the gene matches: 4. The length of the CDR3 is 14 residues.

This clonotype occurred a few times. This rearrangement joins TRBV4-1 to TRBJ2-1, with TRBD2 as a possible D gene (6 bases). The CDR3 runs 15 residues. Germline V gives CDR1 MGHRA, CDR2 YSYEKL. The V end was cut by 4 bases, the J end by 4 bases, with 14 bases between. CDR3 sequence (DNA): TGCGCCAGCAGCCGAGAACCGGGACTTTACAATGAGCAGTTCTTC. Its translation: CASSREPGLYNEQFF.

This chain uses TRBV3-1 with TRBJ2-7, with 8 nucleotides matching TRBD1. CDR1 is LGHDT, CDR2 YNNKEL, per germline (reference sequence). Unmatched junction bases numbered 5, after V lost 1 base and J lost 6 bases. The CDR3 has 14 residues. This CDR3 reads CASSQAPTGGEQYF. The CDR3 region has the DNA TGTGCCAGCAGCCAAGCCCCTACAGGGGGCGAGCAGTACTTC.